This T cell receptor beta chain was retrieved from a study of OX40 agonist ivuxolimab in advanced cancers. Germline CDR1 is MNHEY and CDR2 is SVGAGI. V shed 4 bases and J shed 2 bases, with 9 bases lying between them. The CDR3 is 13 residues long. Measured with immunoSEQ multiplex PCR; TCRdb has only the in-frame clones, and not every one. The data hold fewer than 100,000 clones, with just over 85% observed a single time. The chain links TRBV6-5 to TRBJ2-7; D gene uncertain. This TCR derives from an adult with an advanced solid tumor such as melanoma, head and neck, liver or kidney cancer. Source: CD4+ or CD8+ T cells sorted from blood, taken in a trial of the OX40 agonist ivuxolimab. CDR3 nucleotide sequence: TGTGCCAGCAGTTCCCCAGCACCCTACGAGCAGTACTTC. Its translation: CASSSPAPYEQYF.